The T cell receptor (beta chain) under discussion was sequenced for a study of T cell repertoires in cytomegalovirus infection. About the research overall: Matching HLA type and CMV infection were both indicated by public TCR beta signatures. Study conclusions and caveats: Ex vivo, HLA-C-restricted CMV-specific TCR beta clonotypes prevailed over the rest of the response.

V was cut by 6 bases and J by 4 bases, with 11 bases left in between. This CDR3 is built from 13 residues. Germline V gives CDR1 SGHNT, CDR2 YENEEA. Comment on this clonotype: Antigen unknown.

TCRdb reprocessed the reads with MiXCR, giving one entry per CDR3 protein. This table holds 54,000 or so distinct CDR3 sequences, roughly a third found once. The rearrangement joins TRBV11-3 to TRBJ2-3, with D possibly called TRBD1 or TRBD2 (5 bases each). This clonotype originated in a human donor in good health (CMV status not recorded). Some clones in this sample may be carry-over from other donors' samples. Sequencing input: PBMCs, sequenced either directly or after in vitro stimulation (not recorded which). The CDR3, as DNA: TGTGCCAGCAGTCCTGGGGGTTCAGATACGCAGTATTTT. Translated, it gives CASSPGGSDTQYF.